This passage covers 16 T cell receptor beta chains from one sample sequenced in a study of T cell changes during pregnancy in multiple sclerosis. Assay used: immunoSEQ multiplex PCR; TCRdb lists only in-frame clones, some missing. Here the sample spans approximately 46,000 clones, roughly nine tenths being singletons. The material was CD4+ T cells from peripheral blood mononuclear cells, obtained after pregnancy. Every receptor here comes from a female donor with multiple sclerosis, enrolled in a pregnancy study.

The CDR3 spells CATRSGTSATYEQYF. CDR3 coding DNA: TGTGCCACCAGATCCGGGACTAGCGCAACCTACGAGCAGTACTTC. This chain uses TRBV10-3 with TRBJ2-7, with 10 bases identical to TRBD2. CDR3 size: 15 residues. Germline CDR1 ENHRY, CDR2 SYGVKD. J gave up 2 bases and V 10 bases, and 11 bases lay outside the gene matches.

This clone was observed a few times. V usage is TRBV5-1 and J usage is TRBJ2-7; the match to TRBD1 covers 10 bases. V dropped 1 base and J dropped 6; count of bases not matched to a gene: 7. Per the germline V gene, CDR1 is SGHRS and CDR2 is YFSETQ. The CDR3 consists of 15 residues. The DNA of the CDR3 is TGCGCCAGCAGCTTGTCAATGGACAGGGGGGGCGAGCAGTACTTC. Amino acids: CASSLSMDRGGEQYF.

The chain combines TRBV5-1 with TRBJ1-2; 10 bases align to TRBD1. The CDR3 sequence is 15 residues long. CDR1 and CDR2 (germline): SGHRS, YFSETQ. V lost 0 bases and J lost 7; bases outside the gene matches: 6. CDR3 bases: TGCGCCAGCAGCTTGGCGGGGGACAGGGGAGTTGGCTACACCTTC. Translated: CASSLAGDRGVGYTF. Filled out from reference TRBV5-1 and TRBJ1-2, the complete variable domain reads KAGVTQTPRYLIKTRGQQVTLSCSPISGHRSVSWYQQTPGQGLQFLFEYFSETQRNKGNFPGRFSGRQFSNSRSEMNVSTLELGDSALYLCASSLAGDRGVGYTFGSGTRLTVV.

This clone was observed a handful of times. The chain uses TRBV4-3 and TRBJ2-5; 13 positions match TRBD2. The V gene's germline CDR1 is LGHNA and CDR2 YSLEER. Losses at the gene ends were 1 base for V and 5 bases for J; bases not matched to a gene: 13. The CDR3 consists of 19 residues. CDR3 coding DNA: TGCGCCAGCAGCCAAGGTCTTGGTACTAGCGGGAGGGCCCTCGAGACCCAGTACTTC. Protein product: CASSQGLGTSGRALETQYF.

The J gene is TRBJ1-4, the V gene TRBV6-1, with 7 bases fitting TRBD1. This CDR3 contains 15 residues. Trimming removed 6 bases from V and 8 bases from J; junction bases left unmatched: 12. Per the germline V gene, CDR1 is MNHNS and CDR2 is SASEGT. CDR3 residues: CASSPHRGTEEKLFF. The CDR3 DNA follows: TGTGCCAGCAGCCCCCACAGGGGAACGGAGGAAAAACTGTTTTTT.

This sequence joins TRBV2 and TRBJ2-7, with 9 bases lining up with TRBD1. The trim removed 6 bases at V and 6 bases at J, leaving 12 bases unmatched. The length of the CDR3 is 15 residues. Germline values: CDR1 SNHLY, CDR2 FYNNEI. CDR3 in amino acids: CASSPSTGGAGEQYF. CDR3 DNA: TGTGCCAGCAGCCCATCGACAGGGGGGGCGGGCGAGCAGTACTTC.

In the case of this clone: The sample carries other DNA sequences with the same CDR3. The rearrangement joins TRBV30 to TRBJ1-5, with TRBD1 as a possible D gene (5 bases). Between the trimmed V and J ends, which lost 0 bases and 2 bases, there was a span of 8 bases. Per germline, CDR1 GTSNPN and CDR2 SVGIG (reference sequence). This CDR3 is built from 14 residues. The CDR3 sequence is CAWSVWGGNQPQHF. In nucleotides, the CDR3 is TGTGCCTGGAGTGTTTGGGGCGGCAATCAGCCCCAGCATTTT.

The chain combines TRBV6-5 with TRBJ2-2, with D possibly matching TRBD2 (6 bases). This CDR3 spans 15 amino acids. V lost 2 bases to trimming and J lost 5 bases, with 12 bases between them. CDR1 is MNHEY and CDR2 is SVGAGI in the germline V gene. In DNA form, the CDR3 reads TGTGCCAGCAGTTACCCGGGAGCAGGTACCGGGGAGCTGTTTTTT. It is translated as CASSYPGAGTGELFF.

The chain couples TRBV11-2 to TRBJ1-1, with 8 bases lining up with TRBD1. This CDR3 is built from 14 residues. CDR1 SGHAT and CDR2 FQNNGV come from the germline V gene. J was trimmed by 4 bases and V by 3 bases; bases with no gene match: 4. The CDR3 spells CASSLTGASTEAFF. CDR3 in DNA: TGTGCCAGCAGCTTGACAGGGGCTAGCACTGAAGCTTTCTTT.

The rearrangement joins TRBV7-2 to TRBJ1-1, with 7 positions matching TRBD1. The CDR3 runs 14 residues. Trimming removed 6 bases from V and 7 bases from J; junction bases left unmatched: 11. The germline gives CDR1 SGHTA, CDR2 FQGNSA. Written as DNA, the CDR3 is TGTGCCAGCAGGAGTCCAGACAGGGCCTATGAAGCTTTCTTT. Its translation: CASRSPDRAYEAFF. The entire variable domain, with the rest obtained from reference TRBV7-2 and TRBJ1-1, is as follows: GAGVSQSPSNKVTEKGKDVELRCDPISGHTALYWYRQSLGQGLEFLIYFQGNSAPDKSGLPSDRFSAERTGGSVSTLTIQRTQQEDSAVYLCASRSPDRAYEAFFGQGTRLTVV.

This rearrangement joins TRBV19 to TRBJ1-2; the match to TRBD1 covers 8 bases. Germline V gene lookup returns CDR1 LNHDA and CDR2 SQIVND (reference sequence). J gave up 7 bases and V 5 bases, and 12 bases lay outside the gene matches. The CDR3 contains 15 residues. The CDR3 loop is CASSGPGQASGGYTF. The DNA for the CDR3 is TGTGCCAGTAGTGGACCGGGACAGGCGTCGGGTGGCTACACCTTC.

This chain connects TRBV7-2 to TRBJ2-1, with 7 bases lining up with TRBD2. The CDR3 covers 15 residues. Germline trimming cut 4 bases from V and 1 base from J; bases unmatched to any gene: 4. Per germline, CDR1 SGHTA and CDR2 FQGNSA. CDR3 amino acids: CASSWSGESYNEQFF. The CDR3 region has the DNA TGTGCCAGCAGCTGGAGCGGGGAATCCTACAATGAGCAGTTCTTC. The full variable domain, rest sourced from reference TRBV7-2 and TRBJ2-1, is GAGVSQSPSNKVTEKGKDVELRCDPISGHTALYWYRQSLGQGLEFLIYFQGNSAPDKSGLPSDRFSAERTGGSVSTLTIQRTQQEDSAVYLCASSWSGESYNEQFFGPGTRLTVL.

This sequence joins TRBV6-1 and TRBJ2-2; D is unresolved. Trimming shortened V by 9 bases and J by 0 bases, and 11 bases separated the two germline ends. Per germline, CDR1 MNHNS and CDR2 SASEGT. The CDR3 runs to 14 residues. The CDR3 region is CASCTTPNTGELFF. CDR3 coding DNA: TGTGCCAGTTGCACGACTCCGAACACCGGGGAGCTGTTTTTT.

This chain links TRBV5-1 with TRBJ2-7, with D maybe TRBD2 (6 bases). The CDR3 consists of 15 residues. Germline lookup yields CDR1 SGHRS and CDR2 YFSETQ. The V end was cut by 0 bases, the J end by 2 bases, with 12 bases between. CDR3 sequence (DNA): TGCGCCAGCAGCTTGGCTCCGGGGGACCCCTACGAGCAGTACTTC. This gives the protein CASSLAPGDPYEQYF.

This rearrangement joins TRBV30 to TRBJ1-5; TRBD1 is a possible D gene (6 bases). Germline values: CDR1 GTSNPN, CDR2 SVGIG (reference sequence). Trimming shortened V by 7 bases and J by 2 bases, and 12 bases separated the two germline ends. The CDR3 is 13 residues long. The CDR3 DNA reads as TGTGCCTCAGGACAGCCGGGCAATCAGCCCCAGCATTTT. It specifies CASGQPGNQPQHF.

The chain has TRBV7-9 and TRBJ2-2; 13 nucleotides line up with TRBD2. J was trimmed by 7 bases and V by 5 bases; bases with no gene match: 10. The CDR3 covers 17 residues. Germline V lookup: CDR1 SEHNR, CDR2 FQNEAQ (reference sequence). Written as DNA, the CDR3 is TGTGCCAGCAGCCGAACAGTACTAGCGGGAGGGGACGGGGAGCTGTTTTTT. This gives the protein CASSRTVLAGGDGELFF.